The 19 T cell receptor beta chains below were found in one sample sequenced in a study of T-cell memory formation after mild COVID-19. Via MiXCR, TCRdb re-called the 5' RACE reads, giving one row per CDR3 protein. The repertoire holds roughly 250,000 distinct CDR3 sequences, with 15% to 20% as singletons. The material sequenced was PBMCs or a T cell subset sorted from them (not recorded which). These TCRs come from a man in his late teens or twenties who had mild COVID-19 (a few samples of this study predate the infection). Cell type and time point are not known.

The chain couples TRBV6-2 or TRBV6-3 to TRBJ2-7; 12 bases align to TRBD1. This CDR3 is built from 16 residues. Trimming at V came to 7 bases and at J to 3 bases, leaving 10 bases not matched to a gene. Germline V gene sequence: CDR1 MNHEY, CDR2 SVGEGT. For the CDR3, the DNA is TGTGCCAGCACCTCCGGGACAGGGGGCGCTTACTACGAGCAGTACTTC. Translated: CASTSGTGGAYYEQYF.

The chain links TRBV6-2 or TRBV6-3 to TRBJ2-2; 11 bases agree with TRBD2. J gave up 5 bases and V 8 bases, and 4 bases lay outside the gene matches. Germline assignment: CDR1 MNHEY and CDR2 SVGEGT. This CDR3 is 14 amino acids long. The CDR3: CASRLAGSTGELFF. CDR3 nucleotides: TGTGCCAGCCGACTAGCGGGGTCTACCGGGGAGCTGTTTTTT.

This clonotype has a count of ten or more. The chain employs TRBV5-6 and TRBJ1-1, with no clear D. V gave up 2 bases and J gave up 4 bases, with 9 bases separating them. Germline V gene lookup returns CDR1 SGHDT and CDR2 YYEEEE. The CDR3 has 13 residues. The CDR3 DNA reads as TGTGCCAGCAGCTTTTCTGAAGGCACTGAAGCTTTCTTT. Protein product: CASSFSEGTEAFF.

This clonotype was seen more than once but under ten times. This chain joins TRBV20-1 and TRBJ2-1; 8 bases are a match to TRBD2. Germline lookup yields CDR1 DFQATT and CDR2 SNEGSKA (reference sequence). V lost 6 bases and J lost 1; bases outside the gene matches: 8. CDR3 size: 15 residues. This CDR3 is CSAVTSGKSYNEQFF. For the CDR3, the DNA is TGCAGTGCCGTAACTAGCGGAAAATCCTACAATGAGCAGTTCTTC.

A few counts support this clonotype. The V and J genes are TRBV7-2 and TRBJ2-5, with D possibly TRBD2 on 6 matching bases. Germline CDR1 and CDR2: SGHTA and FQGNSA. With 1 base removed from V and 5 bases from J, the gap between germline ends came to 11 bases. The CDR3 has 14 residues. CDR3 nucleotide sequence: TGTGCCAGCAGCTTAGGATATGGGGGGGAGACCCAGTACTTC. It is translated as CASSLGYGGETQYF.

At least ten counts were recorded for this clonotype. The chain combines TRBV7-2 with TRBJ1-3; D not certain. The CDR3 spans 15 residues. Germline CDR1 reads SGHTA; CDR2 reads FQGNSA. The V gene lost 3 bases and the J gene lost 2 bases, with 11 bases spanning the gap. CDR3 sequence reads: CASSFQFGAGNTIYF. The CDR3 DNA follows: TGTGCCAGCAGCTTCCAGTTTGGGGCTGGAAACACCATATATTTT.

This chain links TRBV6-6 with TRBJ2-3; 12 bases line up with TRBD1. Trimming removed 8 bases from V and 0 bases from J; junction bases left unmatched: 6. Germline values: CDR1 MNHNY, CDR2 SVGAGI (reference sequence). The CDR3 runs to 16 residues. The CDR3: CASFRDRGHSTDTQYF. The DNA of the CDR3 is TGTGCCAGCTTTCGGGACAGGGGGCACAGCACAGATACGCAGTATTTT.

This clonotype was observed at least ten times. CDR3: CSARQGNQPQHF. CDR3 nucleotide sequence: TGCAGCGCCAGACAGGGGAATCAGCCCCAGCATTTT. This sequence joins TRBV29-1 and TRBJ1-5; 8 nucleotides agree with TRBD1. This CDR3 has 12 amino acids. After removal of 7 bases from V and 4 bases from J, the junction contained 3 bases not matched to a gene. Per germline, CDR1 SQVTM and CDR2 ANQGSEA.

The chain is built from TRBV7-3 and TRBJ2-4, with 10 bases that match TRBD2. J was trimmed by 5 bases and V by 5 bases; bases with no gene match: 12. Germline loops: CDR1 SGHTA, CDR2 FQGTGA. This CDR3 is 17 amino acids long. The DNA for the CDR3 is TGTGCCAGCAGCCCAACCCCGCTAGCGGGGGCCGAAAACATTCAGTACTTC. Protein product: CASSPTPLAGAENIQYF. Full variable domain (outside the CDR3, taken from reference TRBV7-3 and TRBJ2-4): GAGVSQTPSNKVTEKGKYVELRCDPISGHTALYWYRQSLGQGPEFLIYFQGTGAADDSGLPNDRFFAVRPEGSVSTLKIQRTERGDSAVYLCASSPTPLAGAENIQYFGAGTRLSVL.

The chain is built from TRBV6-6 and TRBJ2-3; D is perhaps TRBD1 (5 bases). The CDR3 contains 15 residues. V lost 6 bases and J 1 base, leaving 14 bases between the germline ends. Germline V gene sequence: CDR1 MNHNY, CDR2 SVGAGI (reference sequence). The chain's CDR3 is CASRSRGIRTDTQYF. CDR3 coding DNA: TGTGCCAGCAGGTCAAGGGGCATACGCACAGATACGCAGTATTTT.

This clonotype showed up just a few times. This chain links TRBV7-2 with TRBJ1-1, with no clear D. This CDR3 is 14 amino acids long. Germline CDR1 is SGHTA and CDR2 is FQGNSA. Trimming removed 5 bases from V and 2 bases from J, with 12 bases in between. The CDR3 protein is CASSTRAPNTEAFF. In nucleotides, the CDR3 is TGTGCCAGCAGCACCCGGGCCCCCAACACTGAAGCTTTCTTT.

The J gene is TRBJ2-1, the V gene TRBV15; TRBD2 aligns across 8 bases. The germline CDR1 and CDR2 sequences are LNHNV and YYDKDF (reference sequence). Trimming took 3 bases from V and 5 from J; bases not matched to a gene: 9. The CDR3 is 16 amino acids. CDR3 sequence: CATSRARGGSDNEQFF. The CDR3, as DNA: TGTGCCACCAGCAGGGCCCGGGGGGGGTCGGACAATGAGCAGTTCTTC.

Many counts were recorded for this clonotype. V and J are TRBV27 and TRBJ2-3, with 8 positions matching TRBD1. Germline V gene sequence: CDR1 MNHEY, CDR2 SMNVEV (reference sequence). V lost 6 bases and J lost 0; bases outside the gene matches: 2. The CDR3 is 14 residues long. CDR3 protein: CASSRQGSTDTQYF. For the CDR3, the DNA is TGTGCCAGCAGCCGACAGGGGAGCACAGATACGCAGTATTTT.

This clonotype was recorded a few times. This chain joins TRBV4-2 and TRBJ2-3; possibly TRBD2 for D (6 bases). The V gene's germline CDR1 is LGHNA and CDR2 YNFKEQ. The CDR3 runs 13 residues. Trimming cost V 4 bases and J 2 bases, with 7 bases left between them. The CDR3 region is CASSPGATDTQYF. The CDR3 DNA sequence: TGTGCCAGCAGCCCGGGAGCCACAGATACGCAGTATTTT.

This clonotype was detected only a few times. This chain connects TRBV2 to TRBJ2-2, with 8 bases matching TRBD2. Germline lookup yields CDR1 SNHLY and CDR2 FYNNEI. The junction had 11 bases not matched to a gene; V was cut back by 11 bases and J by 6 bases. The CDR3 sequence is 14 residues long. CDR3 bases: TGTGCCCCCCGCCGGGGGGGGGAGGCCGGGGAGCTGTTTTTT. Protein sequence: CAPRRGGEAGELFF.

This clonotype was recorded once. The chain is built from TRBV12-2 and TRBJ2-7; the table calls TRBD1, which could not be checked here. TRBV12-2 is a listed pseudogene. This CDR3 region has 12 residues. The CDR3, as DNA: TGTGCAATCAGCCGGGGGTTCAACGAGCAGTACGTC. It specifies CAISRGFNEQYV.

Concerning this clonotype: In this CDR3 the conserved last residue, phenylalanine or tryptophan, is missing, so a read error is likely. The chain is built from TRBV7-9 and TRBJ2-2, with D possibly matching TRBD1 (7 bases). This CDR3 spans 15 amino acids. V gave up 4 bases and J gave up 5 bases, with 14 bases separating them. CDR1 and CDR2 (germline): SEHNR, FQNEAQ (reference sequence). The CDR3 DNA sequence: TGTGCCAGCAGCTCGATCAGGGGGAGGACCGGGGAGCTGTTTTAT. Translation gives CASSSIRGRTGELFY.

This chain connects TRBV7-2 to TRBJ2-1; no firm D call. In germline, CDR1 is SGHTA, CDR2 FQGNSA. V was trimmed by 4 bases and J by 7 bases, leaving 8 bases between them. This CDR3 region has 12 residues. The CDR3 region is CASSSMGNEQFF. The DNA for the CDR3 is TGTGCCAGCAGCTCGATGGGTAATGAGCAGTTCTTC.

This clonotype was counted a few times. V is TRBV11-1 and J is TRBJ2-5; D ambiguous. The CDR3 spans 14 residues. The germline gives CDR1 SGHAT, CDR2 FQDESV (reference sequence). V lost 4 bases to trimming and J lost 4 bases, with 13 bases between them. CDR3 DNA: TGTGCCAGCAGCTCTCCAGGTACTCGAGAGACCCAGTACTTC. This codes for CASSSPGTRETQYF.